This record looks at one T cell receptor (beta chain) sequence and its context. Its matching antigen is unknown. The sample originates from a study of B cell selection in AIRE deficiency. Conventional CD4 T cells were sorted as CD4+CD127+ cells. Clones were read by immunoSEQ multiplex PCR, and TCRdb kept only the in-frame ones, dropping some. The sample includes 20,000 to 25,000 clones, around 97% of them seen just once. Trimming took 6 bases from V and 3 from J; bases not matched to a gene: 6. Germline V gene sequence: CDR1 ENHRY, CDR2 SYGVKD. The CDR3 has 15 amino acids. Findings and caveats of the study: Of approximately 4,000 shared Treg TCRbeta sequences, about 32% were healthy-only, around 9.3% patient-only. CDR3s were shorter in shared Treg sequences, reflecting few non-templated nucleotide insertions. Only TCRbeta was sequenced; about 35% of shared healthy Treg sequences appeared in Tconv.

The V gene is TRBV10-3, the J gene TRBJ2-3, with 10 nucleotides matching TRBD2. The receptor's source is a human donor with AIRE deficiency. Source material: conventional CD4+ T cells sorted from PBMCs. The CDR3 DNA follows: TGTGCCATCAGCCCAAGGACTAGCGGAACAGATACGCAGTATTTT. The encoded protein is CAISPRTSGTDTQYF.